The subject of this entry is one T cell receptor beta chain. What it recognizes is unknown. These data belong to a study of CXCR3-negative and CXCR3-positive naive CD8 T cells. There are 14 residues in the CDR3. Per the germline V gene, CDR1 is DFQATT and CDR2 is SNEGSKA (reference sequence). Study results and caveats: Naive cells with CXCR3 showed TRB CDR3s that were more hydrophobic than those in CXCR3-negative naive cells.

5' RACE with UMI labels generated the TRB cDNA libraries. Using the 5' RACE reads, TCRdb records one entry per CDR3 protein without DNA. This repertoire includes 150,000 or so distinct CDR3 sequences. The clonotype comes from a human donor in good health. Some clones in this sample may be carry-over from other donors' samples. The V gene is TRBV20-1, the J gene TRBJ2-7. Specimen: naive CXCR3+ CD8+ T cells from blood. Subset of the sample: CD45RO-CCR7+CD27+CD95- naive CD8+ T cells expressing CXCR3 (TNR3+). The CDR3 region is CSARDMVLGYEQYF.